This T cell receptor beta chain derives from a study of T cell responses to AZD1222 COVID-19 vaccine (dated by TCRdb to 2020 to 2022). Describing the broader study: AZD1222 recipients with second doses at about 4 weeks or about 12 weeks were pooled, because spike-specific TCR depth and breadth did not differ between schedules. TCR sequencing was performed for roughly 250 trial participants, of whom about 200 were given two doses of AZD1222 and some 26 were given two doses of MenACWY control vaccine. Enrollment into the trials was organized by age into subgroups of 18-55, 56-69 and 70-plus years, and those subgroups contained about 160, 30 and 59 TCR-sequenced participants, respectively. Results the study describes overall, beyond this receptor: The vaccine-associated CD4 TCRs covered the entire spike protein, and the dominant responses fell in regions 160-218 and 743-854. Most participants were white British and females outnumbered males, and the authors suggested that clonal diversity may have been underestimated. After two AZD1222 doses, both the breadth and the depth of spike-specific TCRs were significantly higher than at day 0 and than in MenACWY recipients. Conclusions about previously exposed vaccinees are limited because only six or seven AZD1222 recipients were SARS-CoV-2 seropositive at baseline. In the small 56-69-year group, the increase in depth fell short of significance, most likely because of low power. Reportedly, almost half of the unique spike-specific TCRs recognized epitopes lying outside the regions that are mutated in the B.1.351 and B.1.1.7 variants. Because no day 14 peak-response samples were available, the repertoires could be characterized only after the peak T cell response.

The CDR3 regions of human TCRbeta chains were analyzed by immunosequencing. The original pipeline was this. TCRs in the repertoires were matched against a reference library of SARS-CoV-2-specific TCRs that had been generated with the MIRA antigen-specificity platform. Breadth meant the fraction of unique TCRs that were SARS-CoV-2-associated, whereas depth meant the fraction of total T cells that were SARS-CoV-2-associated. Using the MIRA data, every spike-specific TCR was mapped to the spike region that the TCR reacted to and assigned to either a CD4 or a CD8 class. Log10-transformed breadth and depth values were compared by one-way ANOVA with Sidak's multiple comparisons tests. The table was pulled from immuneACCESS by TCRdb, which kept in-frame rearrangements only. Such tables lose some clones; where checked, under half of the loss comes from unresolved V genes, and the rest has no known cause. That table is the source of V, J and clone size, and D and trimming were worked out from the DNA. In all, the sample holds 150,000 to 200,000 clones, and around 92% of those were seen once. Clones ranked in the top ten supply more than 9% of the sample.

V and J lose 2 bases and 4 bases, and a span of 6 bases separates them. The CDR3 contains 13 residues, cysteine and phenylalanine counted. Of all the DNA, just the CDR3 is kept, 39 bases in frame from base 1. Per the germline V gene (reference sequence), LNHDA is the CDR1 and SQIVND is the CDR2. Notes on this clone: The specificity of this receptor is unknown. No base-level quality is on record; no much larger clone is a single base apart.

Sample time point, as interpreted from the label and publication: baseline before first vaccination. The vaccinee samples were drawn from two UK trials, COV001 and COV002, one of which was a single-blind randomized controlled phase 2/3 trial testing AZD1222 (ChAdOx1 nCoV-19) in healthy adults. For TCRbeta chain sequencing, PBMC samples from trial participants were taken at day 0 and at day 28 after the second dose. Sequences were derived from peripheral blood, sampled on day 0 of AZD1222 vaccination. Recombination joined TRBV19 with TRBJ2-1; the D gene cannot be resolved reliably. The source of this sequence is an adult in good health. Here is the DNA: TGTGCCAGTAGTATACAGACGTACAATGAGCAGTTCTTC. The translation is CASSIQTYNEQFF.